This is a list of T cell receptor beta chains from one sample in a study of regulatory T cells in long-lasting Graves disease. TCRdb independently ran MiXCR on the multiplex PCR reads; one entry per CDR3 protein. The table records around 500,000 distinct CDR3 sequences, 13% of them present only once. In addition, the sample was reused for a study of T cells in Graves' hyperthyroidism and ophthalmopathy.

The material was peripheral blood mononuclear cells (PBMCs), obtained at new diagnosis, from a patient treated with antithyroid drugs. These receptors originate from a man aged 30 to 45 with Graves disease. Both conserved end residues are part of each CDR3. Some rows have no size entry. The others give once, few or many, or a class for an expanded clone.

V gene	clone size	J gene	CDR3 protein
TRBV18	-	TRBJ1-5	CASSPSRQPQHF
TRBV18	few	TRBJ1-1	CASSPNSLRGNTEAFF
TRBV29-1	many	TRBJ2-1	CSVRQGGYEQFF
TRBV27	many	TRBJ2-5	CASRKGVVSGRSLETQYF
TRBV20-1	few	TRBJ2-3	CSAPTSAYTDTQYF
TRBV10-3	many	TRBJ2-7	CAISESGRGSRPYEQYF
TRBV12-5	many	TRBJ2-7	CASGLASGSPYEQYF
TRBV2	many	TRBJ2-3	CASGLAGSTDTQYF
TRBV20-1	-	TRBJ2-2	CSAREDSGTFGELFF
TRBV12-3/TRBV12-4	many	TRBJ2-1	CASRVTGLYNEQFF
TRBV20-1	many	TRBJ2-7	CSARWSGSPYEQYF
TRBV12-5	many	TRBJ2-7	CASGGGGHYEQYF
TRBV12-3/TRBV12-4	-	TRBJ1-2	CASTPSGGHYGYTF
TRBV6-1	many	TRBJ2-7	CASSEIRLAGYEQYF
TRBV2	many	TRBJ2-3	CASLAQGHEGPEYIDTQYF
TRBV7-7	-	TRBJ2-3	CASSLVGGPQPDTDTQYF
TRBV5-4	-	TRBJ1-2	CASSSGSLYGYTF
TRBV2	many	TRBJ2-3	CASRNGLAGATDTQYF
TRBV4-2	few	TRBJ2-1	CASSQAIAGAAYNEQFF
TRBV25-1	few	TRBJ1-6	CASSEYQGKESPLHF
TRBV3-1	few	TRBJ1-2	CASSLWTGRHYGYTF
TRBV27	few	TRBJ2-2	CASRQANTGELFF
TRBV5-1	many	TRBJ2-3	CASSLEEDTQYF
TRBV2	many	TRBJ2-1	CASSLRLGNEQFF
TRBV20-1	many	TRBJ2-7	CSASRYEQYF
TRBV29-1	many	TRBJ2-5	CSANLGGEETQYF
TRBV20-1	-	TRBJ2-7	CSARSGSSYEQYF
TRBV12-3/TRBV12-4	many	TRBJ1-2	CASTLSGQGRGYTF
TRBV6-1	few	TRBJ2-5	CASSDRGLRETQYF
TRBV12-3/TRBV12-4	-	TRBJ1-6	CASSAGSKAPLHF
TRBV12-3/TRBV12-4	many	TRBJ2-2	CASYGQGNTGELFF
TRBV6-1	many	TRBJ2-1	CATTVGANEQFF
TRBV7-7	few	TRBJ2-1	CASSLSINNEQFF
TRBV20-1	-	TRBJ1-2	CSARDLSRQTGDDYGYTF
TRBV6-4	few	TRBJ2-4	CASSEQLAKNIQYF
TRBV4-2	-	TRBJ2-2	CASSQTPLADTGELFF
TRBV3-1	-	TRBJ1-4	CASSLRGQGSREKLFF
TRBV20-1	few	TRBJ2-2	CSARDHRGGELFF
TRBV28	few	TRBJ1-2	CASSLPVGGYTF
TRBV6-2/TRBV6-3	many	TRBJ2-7	CASNLGGEQGTDYEQYF
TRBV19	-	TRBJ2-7	CASSIEFSHEQYF
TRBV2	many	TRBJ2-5	CASSDREGIGETQYF
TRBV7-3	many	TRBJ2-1	CASSPWGGGRNEQFF
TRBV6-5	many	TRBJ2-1	CASSSGTGYNEQFF
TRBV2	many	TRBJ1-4	CASGTGTNEKLFF
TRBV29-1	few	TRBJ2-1	CSERDLGYEQFF
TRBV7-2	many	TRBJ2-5	CASSFRGIQETQYF
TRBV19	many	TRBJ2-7	CASSILSKGAYEQYF
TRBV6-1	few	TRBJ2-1	CASRTNTDDAEQFF
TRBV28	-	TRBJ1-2	CASSLTRMGYTF
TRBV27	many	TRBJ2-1	CASTKGYNEQFF
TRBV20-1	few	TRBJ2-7	CSASKGSKYF
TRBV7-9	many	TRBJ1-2	CASSFAITGYGYTF
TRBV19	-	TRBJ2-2	CASSGLAPNTGELFF
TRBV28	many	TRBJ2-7	CASRGPGLAGEGWASEQYF